The rows below give T cell receptor beta chains drawn from one sample of a study of OX40 agonist ivuxolimab in advanced cancers. Measured with immunoSEQ multiplex PCR; TCRdb has only the in-frame clones, and not every one. The profile shows around 56,000 clones, roughly 83% of them singletons. The source was CD4+ or CD8+ T cells sorted from blood, collected in a trial of the OX40 agonist ivuxolimab. The origin of the receptors is an adult with an advanced solid tumor such as melanoma, head and neck, liver or kidney cancer. Each CDR3 is given with its conserved first and last residue. Fields, in order: D gene, J gene, V gene, clone size, CDR3 protein, CDR3 DNA. A D gene is named only where the DNA matches it firmly. Part of the rows lack a size; the others show once, few, many or a class for expanded clones.

.	TRBJ1-1	TRBV28	.	CASTTRGRNEAFF	TGTGCCAGCACCACTAGGGGGAGAAATGAAGCTTTCTTT
.	TRBJ1-1	TRBV28	.	CASSLFSGGGQGTEAFF	TGTGCCAGCAGTTTATTCTCCGGAGGGGGACAAGGCACTGAAGCTTTCTTT
TRBD2	TRBJ2-3	TRBV5-1	.	CASGLGLPNTDTQYF	TGCGCCAGCGGCCTGGGACTACCGAACACAGATACGCAGTATTTT
.	TRBJ1-6	TRBV5-1	.	CASSERPARYLHF	TGCGCCAGCAGCGAAAGACCCGCCCGGTACCTCCACTTT
.	TRBJ1-2	TRBV9	once	CASSANTEGGNYGYTF	TGTGCCAGCAGCGCCAATACCGAGGGGGGGAACTATGGCTACACCTTC
.	TRBJ2-7	TRBV13	.	CASSPGPRYEQYF	TGTGCCAGCAGCCCGGGACCCCGCTACGAGCAGTACTTC
.	TRBJ1-6	TRBV18	.	CASSQKTGNSPLHF	TGTGCCAGCTCACAAAAGACGGGAAATTCACCCCTCCACTTT
.	TRBJ2-3	TRBV5-1	.	CASSVGQESTDTQYF	TGCGCCAGCAGCGTGGGACAAGAGAGCACAGATACGCAGTATTTT
TRBD1	TRBJ1-1	TRBV7-2	.	CASSSQGAATEAFF	TGTGCCAGCAGCTCACAGGGGGCTGCGACTGAAGCTTTCTTT
.	TRBJ1-2	TRBV5-1	.	CASSLGMGAGDGYTF	TGCGCCAGCAGCTTGGGAATGGGAGCGGGGGATGGCTACACCTTC
.	TRBJ2-1	TRBV1	.	CTSSPRGGRAWGPYNEQFF	TGCACCAGCAGCCCTAGGGGCGGGAGGGCGTGGGGCCCCTACAATGAGCAGTTCTTC